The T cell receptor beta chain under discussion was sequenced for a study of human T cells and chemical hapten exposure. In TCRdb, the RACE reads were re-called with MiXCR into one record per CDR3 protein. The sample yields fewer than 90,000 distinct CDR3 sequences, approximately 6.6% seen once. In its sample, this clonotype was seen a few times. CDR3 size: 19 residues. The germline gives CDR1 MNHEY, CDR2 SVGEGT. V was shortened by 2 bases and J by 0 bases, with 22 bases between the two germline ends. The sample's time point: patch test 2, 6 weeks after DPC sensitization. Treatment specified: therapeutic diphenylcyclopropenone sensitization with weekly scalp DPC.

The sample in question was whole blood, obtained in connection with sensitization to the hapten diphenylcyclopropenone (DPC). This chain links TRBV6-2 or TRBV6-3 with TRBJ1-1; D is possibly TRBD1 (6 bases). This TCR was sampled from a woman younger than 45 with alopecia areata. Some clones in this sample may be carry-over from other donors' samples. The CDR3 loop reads CASSYSRGTLWAMNTEAFF. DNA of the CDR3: TGTGCCAGCAGTTACAGTAGGGGGACCCTATGGGCGATGAACACTGAAGCTTTCTTT.